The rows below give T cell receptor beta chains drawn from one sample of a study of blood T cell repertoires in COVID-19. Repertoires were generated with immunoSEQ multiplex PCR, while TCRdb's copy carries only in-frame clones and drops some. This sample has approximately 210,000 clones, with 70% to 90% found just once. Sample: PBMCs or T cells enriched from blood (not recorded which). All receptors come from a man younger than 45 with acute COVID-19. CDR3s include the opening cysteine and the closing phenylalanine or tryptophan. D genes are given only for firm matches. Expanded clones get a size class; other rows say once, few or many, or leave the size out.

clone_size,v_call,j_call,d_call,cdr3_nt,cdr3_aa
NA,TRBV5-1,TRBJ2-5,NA,TGCGCCAGCAGCTTGGTTGCAGGGGAAGAGACCCAGTACTTC,CASSLVAGEETQYF
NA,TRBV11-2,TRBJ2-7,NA,TGTGCCAGCAGCTTATCCGCGGTGGTCTCCTACGAGCAGTACTTC,CASSLSAVVSYEQYF
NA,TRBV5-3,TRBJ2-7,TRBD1,TGTGCCAGAAGCTTGACCGGGACAGGGACCTACGAGCAGTACTTC,CARSLTGTGTYEQYF
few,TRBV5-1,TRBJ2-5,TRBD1,TGCGCCAGCAGCTTAGGACAGGGAATGACCCAGTACTTC,CASSLGQGMTQYF
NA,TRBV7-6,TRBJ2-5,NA,TGTGCCAGCAGCATAACATACGAAGAGACCCAGTACTTC,CASSITYEETQYF
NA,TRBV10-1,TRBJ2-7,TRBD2,TGCGCCAGCAGTGAGAATCTAGCGGGCCTCATTCTTTTC,CASSENLAGLILF
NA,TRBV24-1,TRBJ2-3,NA,TGTGCCACCAGTGATAATTCAGGGGGGAGTAGCACAGATACGCAGTATTTT,CATSDNSGGSSTDTQYF
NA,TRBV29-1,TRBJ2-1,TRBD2,TGCAGCTCCCTGGGACTACCCGAAAATGAGCAGTTCTTC,CSSLGLPENEQFF
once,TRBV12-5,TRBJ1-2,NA,TGTGCTAGTGGCCCCCACAATCCGCTTAACTATGGCTACACCTTC,CASGPHNPLNYGYTF
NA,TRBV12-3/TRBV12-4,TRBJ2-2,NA,TGTGCCAGCAGTTTACGCGGGGAGCTGTTTTTT,CASSLRGELFF
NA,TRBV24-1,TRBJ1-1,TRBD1,TGTGCCACCACCCGGGACAGCACTGAAGCTTTCTTT,CATTRDSTEAFF
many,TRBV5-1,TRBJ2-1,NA,TGCGCCAGCAGCTTGGCCTCGGCGGGGTTCAATGAGCAGTTCTTC,CASSLASAGFNEQFF
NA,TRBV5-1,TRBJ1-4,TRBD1,TGCGCCAGCAGCTTGGGACAGGGGCAGGGGGAAAAACTGTTTTTT,CASSLGQGQGEKLFF
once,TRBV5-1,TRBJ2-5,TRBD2,TGCGCCAGCAGCGCACTAGCGGGGTGGGAGACCCAGTACTTC,CASSALAGWETQYF
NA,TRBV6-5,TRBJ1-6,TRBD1,TGTGCCAGCAGTTACGGGACAGGGGATAATTCACCCCTCCACTTT,CASSYGTGDNSPLHF
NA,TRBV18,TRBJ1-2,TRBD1,TGTGCCAGCTCACAAGCACCGGGACAGGGTTCTGGCTACACCTTC,CASSQAPGQGSGYTF
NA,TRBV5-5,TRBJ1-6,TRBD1,TGTGCCAGCAGCTTGGCGGGACAGGGAAACACCCTCCACTTT,CASSLAGQGNTLHF
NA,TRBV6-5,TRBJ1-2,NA,TGTGCCAGCAGCCGGGGGGAAGACTATGGCTACACCTTC,CASSRGEDYGYTF
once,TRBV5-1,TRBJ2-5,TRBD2,TGCGCCAGCAGCTTGAGGGCTAGCGGGGTAGAGACCCAGTACTTC,CASSLRASGVETQYF
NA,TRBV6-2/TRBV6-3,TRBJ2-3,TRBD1,TGTGCCAGCAGTTCACAGGGGGCGCGAACAGATACGCAGTATTTT,CASSSQGARTDTQYF
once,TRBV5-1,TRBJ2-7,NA,TGCGCCAGCAGCTTGGCTAGCCGGACCTACGAGCAGTACTTC,CASSLASRTYEQYF
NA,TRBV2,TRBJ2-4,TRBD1,TGTGCCAGCAGAAGGGGACAGACAGTAAACATTCAGTACTTC,CASRRGQTVNIQYF
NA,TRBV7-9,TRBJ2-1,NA,TGTGCCAGCAGCTTAGAACCCGCAGCGGAGCAAGGTGAGCAGTTCTTC,CASSLEPAAEQGEQFF
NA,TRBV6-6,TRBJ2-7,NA,TGTGCCAGCAGCCCTCCCGCTAACGAGCAGTACTTC,CASSPPANEQYF
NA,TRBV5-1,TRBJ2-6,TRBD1,TGCGCCAGCAGCTTGGGGGGGACAGGAGGTATCTGGGCCAACGTCCTGACTTTC,CASSLGGTGGIWANVLTF
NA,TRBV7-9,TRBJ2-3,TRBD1,TGTGCCAGCAGCGGACAGGGTAACACAGATACGCAGTATTTT,CASSGQGNTDTQYF
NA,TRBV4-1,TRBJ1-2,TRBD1,TGCGCCAGCAGCCCGGGCGGAGGGGGCGCTGGGAACTATGGCTACACCTTC,CASSPGGGGAGNYGYTF
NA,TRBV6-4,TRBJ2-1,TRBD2,TGTGCCAGCAGTGACTCGACTAGCGGGGACCACAATGAGCAGTTCTTC,CASSDSTSGDHNEQFF
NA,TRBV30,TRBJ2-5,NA,TGTGCCTGGAGTGTACGGCAAGAGACCCAGTACTTC,CAWSVRQETQYF
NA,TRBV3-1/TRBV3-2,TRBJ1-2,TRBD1,TGTGCCAGCAGCCAAGATCGCAGGGGGCGATTGGACTATGGCTACACCTTC,CASSQDRRGRLDYGYTF
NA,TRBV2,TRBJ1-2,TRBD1,TGTGCCAGCAGCGTCTCCGGGACAGGGTCCCACTATGGCTACACCTTC,CASSVSGTGSHYGYTF
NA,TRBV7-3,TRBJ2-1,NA,TGTGCCAGCAGCTTCGGAGGTTCCTACAATGAGCAGTTCTTC,CASSFGGSYNEQFF
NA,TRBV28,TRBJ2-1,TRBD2,TGTGCCAGCAGTTTGGGAGGGGCTAGCTCCTACAATGAGCAGTTCTTC,CASSLGGASSYNEQFF
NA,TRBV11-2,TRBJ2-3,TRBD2,TGTGCCAGCAGCTTAGATCTAGCGGGGGGGTCAGATACGCAGTATTTT,CASSLDLAGGSDTQYF
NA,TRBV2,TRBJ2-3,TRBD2,TGTGCCAGCAGAAAAGGGGGGACTAGCGGGGGAGATACGCAGTATTTT,CASRKGGTSGGDTQYF
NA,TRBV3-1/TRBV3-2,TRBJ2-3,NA,TGTGCCAGCAGCCTGGCTCCCACAGATACGCAGTATTTT,CASSLAPTDTQYF
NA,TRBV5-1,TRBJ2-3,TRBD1,TGCGCCAGCAGCATCGGACAGGGCCCTAGCACAGATACGCAGTATTTT,CASSIGQGPSTDTQYF
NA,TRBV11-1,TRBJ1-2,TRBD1,TGTGCCAGCAGCTTAGCCGGGACAGGCAACTATGGCTACACCTTC,CASSLAGTGNYGYTF
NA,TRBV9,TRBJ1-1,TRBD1,TGTGCCAGCAGCGTAGAGGGGTGGGGACAGAGTGAAGCTTTCTTT,CASSVEGWGQSEAFF
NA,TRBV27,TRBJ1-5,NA,TGTGCCAGCAGTTTCCCAAATCAGCCCCAGCATTTT,CASSFPNQPQHF
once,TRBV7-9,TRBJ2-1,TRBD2,TGTGCCAGCAGCCTCCTGACTAGCGGGGGTCCCTACAATGAGCAGTTCTTC,CASSLLTSGGPYNEQFF
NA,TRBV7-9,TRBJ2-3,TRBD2,TGTGCCAGCAGCGAAGGACTAGATCCGCAGTATTTT,CASSEGLDPQYF
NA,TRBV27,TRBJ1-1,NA,TGTGCCAGCAGTTTATACGGGGTCGGGACTGAAGCTTTCTTT,CASSLYGVGTEAFF
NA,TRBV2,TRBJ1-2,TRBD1,TGTGCCAGCAGTGAAGACGGACAGGGGTACTATGGCTACACCTTC,CASSEDGQGYYGYTF
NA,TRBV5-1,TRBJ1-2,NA,TGCGCCAGCAGCTTGGAGGGGTCCCCGGCCAATGGTGGCTACACCTTC,CASSLEGSPANGGYTF
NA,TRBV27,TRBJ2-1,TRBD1,TGTGCCAGCAGTAACAGGGGCCAGAACACTGAGCAGTTCTTC,CASSNRGQNTEQFF
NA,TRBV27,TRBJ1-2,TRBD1,TGTGCCAGCAGTTTATCCGGGACAGTGGGCTACACCTTC,CASSLSGTVGYTF
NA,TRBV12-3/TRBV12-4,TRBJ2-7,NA,TGTGCCAGCCTTTACAGGGACGAGCAGTACTTC,CASLYRDEQYF
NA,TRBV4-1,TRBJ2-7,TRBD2,TGCGCCAGCAGCCAAGTATTTATAATAGCGGGGGCCTACGAGCAGTACTTC,CASSQVFIIAGAYEQYF
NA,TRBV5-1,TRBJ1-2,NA,TGCGCCAGCAGCTTAGGAGGTGGTCCCTATGGCTACACCTTC,CASSLGGGPYGYTF